This TCR beta chain was obtained from a study of cytomegalovirus exposure and HLA in healthy donors. Background on the study: Approximately 200 million T cells yielded over 90 million unique TCR beta sequences in earlier analysis.

PCR employed 60 Vbeta and 13 Jbeta primers. This table comes from immunoSEQ multiplex PCR, and its TCRdb copy is limited to in-frame clones, with some not included. This table holds fewer than 350,000 clones, about 87% found once. Per germline, CDR1 GTSNPN and CDR2 SVGIG (reference sequence). The ends were cut back, 2 bases at V and 4 bases at J, with 11 bases in the middle. CDR3 length equals 13 residues. Study-wide points: While the bulk of TCR sequences proved rare, some public TCRs turned up in many donors.

About this clone: No antigen is known for it.

Material: PBMCs. This chain connects TRBV30 to TRBJ1-2; D might be TRBD1 (5 bases). The receptor was derived from a woman younger than 30 in good health and CMV-seronegative. The CDR3 spells CAWSLPGRYGYTF. The CDR3 DNA sequence: TGTGCCTGGAGTTTGCCAGGGCGCTATGGCTACACCTTC.